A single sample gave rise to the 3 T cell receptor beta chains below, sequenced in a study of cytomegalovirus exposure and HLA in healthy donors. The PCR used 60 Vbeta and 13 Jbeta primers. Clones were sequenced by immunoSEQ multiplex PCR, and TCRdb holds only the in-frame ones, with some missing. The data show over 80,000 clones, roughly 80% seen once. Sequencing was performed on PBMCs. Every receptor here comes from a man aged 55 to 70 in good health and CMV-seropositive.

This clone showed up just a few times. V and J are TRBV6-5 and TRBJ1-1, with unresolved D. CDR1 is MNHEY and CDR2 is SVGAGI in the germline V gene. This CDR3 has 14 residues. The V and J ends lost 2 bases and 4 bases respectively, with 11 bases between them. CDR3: CASSYRGSVTEAFF. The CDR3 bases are TGTGCCAGCAGTTACCGGGGTTCCGTCACTGAAGCTTTCTTT.

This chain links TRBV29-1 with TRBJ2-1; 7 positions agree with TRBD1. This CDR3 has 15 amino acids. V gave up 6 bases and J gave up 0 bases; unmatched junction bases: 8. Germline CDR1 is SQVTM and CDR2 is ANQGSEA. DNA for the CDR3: TGCAGCGTGTTAATGACAGGGAGCTCCTACAATGAGCAGTTCTTC. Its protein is CSVLMTGSSYNEQFF.

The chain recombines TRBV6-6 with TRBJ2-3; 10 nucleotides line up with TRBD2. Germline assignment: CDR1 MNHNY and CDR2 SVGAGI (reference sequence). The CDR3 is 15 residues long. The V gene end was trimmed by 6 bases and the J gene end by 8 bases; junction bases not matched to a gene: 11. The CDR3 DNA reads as TGTGCCAGCAGCCCCGAAGCGGGGGGGCACGTTACGCAGTATTTT. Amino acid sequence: CASSPEAGGHVTQYF.